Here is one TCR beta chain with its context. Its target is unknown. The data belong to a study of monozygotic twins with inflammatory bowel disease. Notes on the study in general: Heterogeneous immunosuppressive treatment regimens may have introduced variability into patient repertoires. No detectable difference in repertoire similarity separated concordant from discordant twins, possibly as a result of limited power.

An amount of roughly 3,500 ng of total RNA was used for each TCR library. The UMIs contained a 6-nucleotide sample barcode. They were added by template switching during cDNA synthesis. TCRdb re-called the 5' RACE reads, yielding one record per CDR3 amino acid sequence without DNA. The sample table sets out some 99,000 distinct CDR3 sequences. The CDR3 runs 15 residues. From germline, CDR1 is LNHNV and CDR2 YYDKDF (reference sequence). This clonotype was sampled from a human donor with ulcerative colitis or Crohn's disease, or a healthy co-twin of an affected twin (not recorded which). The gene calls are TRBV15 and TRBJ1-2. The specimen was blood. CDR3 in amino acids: CATSRDTWRNYGYTF.